This is a list of T cell receptor beta chains from one sample in a study of PD-L1 blockade in urothelial cancer. Only in-frame clones appear in the TCRdb table, and some are missing; sequencing was by immunoSEQ multiplex PCR. The table shows nearly 50,000 clones, with about 85% occurring only once. The specimen was PBMCs, collected around atezolizumab (anti-PD-L1) treatment. Source of these receptors: a man in his fifties or sixties with urothelial cancer. CDR3s include the opening cysteine and the closing phenylalanine or tryptophan. The D gene is left open where the match is weak. Clone size is not always given. Where it is, it says once, few, many or a class for expanded clones.

J | V | D | size | CDR3 | DNA
TRBJ1-5 | TRBV18 | . | . | CASSPNRSDQPQHF | TGTGCCAGCTCACCAAACAGGTCTGATCAGCCCCAGCATTTT
TRBJ1-1 | TRBV10-2 | . | . | CASRQTGSAAMNTEAFF | TGCGCCAGCAGACAAACGGGGTCTGCCGCCATGAACACTGAAGCTTTCTTT
TRBJ2-3 | TRBV6-5 | TRBD1 | once | CASSSGTGETDTQYF | TGTGCCAGCAGCTCCGGGACAGGGGAGACAGATACGCAGTATTTT
TRBJ1-4 | TRBV19 | . | few | CASSGAGEKLFF | TGTGCCAGTAGTGGGGCAGGTGAAAAACTGTTTTTT
TRBJ1-1 | TRBV10-1 | . | few | CATSEGGVTEAFF | TGCGCCACTTCTGAAGGGGGGGTCACTGAAGCTTTCTTT
TRBJ1-2 | TRBV5-6 | TRBD1 | . | CASRGQGWHGYTF | TGTGCCAGCAGAGGACAGGGTTGGCATGGCTACACCTTC
TRBJ2-1 | TRBV28 | . | . | CASLEQGPYNEQFF | TGTGCCAGTCTGGAACAGGGTCCCTACAATGAGCAGTTCTTC
TRBJ2-5 | TRBV5-1 | . | once | CASSFDGRSQETQYF | TGCGCCAGCAGCTTCGATGGGAGGAGCCAAGAGACCCAGTACTTC
TRBJ1-3 | TRBV5-1 | . | . | CARPGGSGNTIYF | TGCGCTCGACCGGGGGGGAGCGGAAACACCATATATTTT
TRBJ1-1 | TRBV19 | . | . | CASSIVAGATEAFF | TGTGCCAGTAGTATAGTCGCGGGGGCCACTGAAGCTTTCTTT
TRBJ2-1 | TRBV10-3 | TRBD2 | . | CATMTSNVYNEQFF | TGTGCCACCATGACTAGCAACGTCTACAATGAGCAGTTCTTC
TRBJ2-1 | TRBV7-9 | TRBD1 | . | CASNQGARNEQFF | TGTGCCAGCAACCAGGGGGCGCGTAATGAGCAGTTCTTC
TRBJ2-5 | TRBV10-3 | . | . | CAISAPLGGAETQYF | TGTGCCATCAGTGCCCCCCTGGGGGGGGCAGAGACCCAGTACTTC
TRBJ2-7 | TRBV7-9 | TRBD1 | . | CASSLEGGQAGTHEQYF | TGTGCCAGCAGCTTAGAGGGGGGACAGGCTGGGACACACGAGCAGTACTTC
TRBJ2-5 | TRBV7-2 | TRBD1 | . | CASSSKTDGQGHIGETQYF | TGTGCCAGCAGCTCCAAAACTGATGGACAGGGACACATTGGAGAGACCCAGTACTTC
TRBJ1-1 | TRBV6-1 | . | . | CASSEFNRITEAFF | TGTGCCAGCAGTGAATTCAACAGGATAACTGAAGCTTTCTTT
TRBJ1-5 | TRBV28 | TRBD1 | . | CASSLGQNQPQHF | TGTGCCAGCAGTTTGGGACAGAATCAGCCCCAGCATTTT
TRBJ2-2 | TRBV27 | . | . | CASSHRTFPGELFF | TGTGCCAGCAGTCACAGGACGTTCCCCGGGGAGCTGTTTTTT
TRBJ2-7 | TRBV6-1 | TRBD2 | . | CASSDILADTGAEQYF | TGTGCCAGCAGTGATATCCTAGCGGATACGGGCGCCGAGCAGTACTTC
TRBJ2-1 | TRBV7-9 | TRBD2 | once | CASSGTSGPRSYNEQFF | TGTGCCAGCAGCGGGACTAGCGGACCCCGCTCCTACAATGAGCAGTTCTTC
TRBJ1-2 | TRBV30 | TRBD1 | once | CAWGTSQGNYGYTF | TGTGCCTGGGGTACCTCACAGGGGAACTATGGCTACACCTTC
TRBJ2-5 | TRBV5-6 | . | . | CASTLFGGLGENETQYF | TGTGCCAGCACCCTATTTGGGGGCCTTGGGGAAAACGAGACCCAGTACTTC
TRBJ2-7 | TRBV27 | TRBD1 | . | CASSFGTGGIEQYF | TGTGCCAGCAGTTTTGGGACAGGGGGCATCGAGCAGTACTTC
TRBJ1-1 | TRBV5-6 | . | . | CASSFWTAPEAFF | TGTGCCAGCAGCTTCTGGACAGCTCCCGAAGCTTTCTTT
TRBJ2-1 | TRBV6-1 | . | . | CASSERVESYNEQFF | TGTGCCAGCAGTGAAAGAGTAGAATCCTACAATGAGCAGTTCTTC
TRBJ2-5 | TRBV7-2 | . | . | CASSLQLYAQTQYF | TGTGCCAGCAGCTTACAACTCTACGCCCAGACCCAGTACTTC
TRBJ2-3 | TRBV9 | TRBD2 | few | CASSVGGGGGAPDTQYF | TGTGCCAGCAGCGTAGGGGGAGGCGGGGGGGCTCCAGATACGCAGTATTTT
TRBJ2-1 | TRBV9 | . | . | CASSAAGVSYNEQFF | TGTGCCAGCAGCGCAGCCGGGGTTTCCTACAATGAGCAGTTCTTC
TRBJ2-3 | TRBV4-1 | TRBD2 | . | CASSRKLATSTDTQYF | TGCGCCAGCAGCAGAAAACTAGCGACTAGCACAGATACGCAGTATTTT
TRBJ2-1 | TRBV18 | TRBD1 | few | CASSPTDRSSPRSNEQFF | TGTGCCAGCTCACCGACGGACAGGTCCTCCCCCCGATCCAATGAGCAGTTCTTC
TRBJ1-1 | TRBV30 | TRBD1 | once | CAWSEYGQGAGEAFF | TGTGCCTGGAGTGAATACGGACAGGGGGCCGGTGAAGCTTTCTTT
TRBJ2-5 | TRBV28 | TRBD2 | . | CASSRIAGQETQYF | TGTGCCAGCAGCCGAATAGCGGGCCAAGAGACCCAGTACTTC
TRBJ2-7 | TRBV2 | . | . | CASRGRGEHPTRGEQYF | TGTGCCAGCAGGGGAAGGGGTGAACACCCGACCAGGGGCGAGCAGTACTTC
TRBJ2-1 | TRBV18 | . | . | CASSPESSYNEQFF | TGTGCCAGCTCACCGGAGAGCTCCTACAATGAGCAGTTCTTC
TRBJ2-7 | TRBV7-9 | TRBD2 | once | CASSLYLAVEREQYF | TGTGCCAGCAGCTTATACCTAGCGGTCGAAAGGGAGCAGTACTTC
TRBJ2-4 | TRBV6-1 | . | . | CASSDSFKNIQYF | TGTGCCAGCAGTGACAGTTTCAAAAACATTCAGTACTTC
TRBJ1-5 | TRBV19 | . | . | CASSIVSAGGNQPQHF | TGTGCCAGTAGTATAGTTTCGGCAGGAGGGAATCAGCCCCAGCATTTT
TRBJ1-3 | TRBV4-3 | . | once | CASSQDHTVLLSGNTIYF | TGCGCCAGCAGCCAAGATCACACAGTTCTACTTTCTGGAAACACCATATATTTT
TRBJ2-2 | TRBV5-1 | TRBD2 | . | CASSLMGLAGAGTGELFF | TGCGCCAGCAGCTTAATGGGACTAGCGGGAGCTGGGACCGGGGAGCTGTTTTTT
TRBJ2-5 | TRBV12-5 | TRBD1 | . | CASGPGTGVIKTQYF | TGTGCTAGTGGTCCCGGGACAGGGGTGATAAAGACCCAGTACTTC
TRBJ1-2 | TRBV5-8 | . | once | CASSLGGYYGYTF | TGTGCCAGCAGCTTGGGTGGCTACTATGGCTACACCTTC
TRBJ1-1 | TRBV7-8 | . | . | CASRPRWEGDTEAFF | TGTGCCAGCAGACCCCGCTGGGAGGGTGACACTGAAGCTTTCTTT
TRBJ2-3 | TRBV19 | TRBD2 | once | CASSRLSGITDTQYF | TGTGCCAGTTCCCGACTAAGCGGGATTACAGATACGCAGTATTTT
TRBJ1-2 | TRBV27 | . | . | CASSLTGNGYTF | TGTGCCAGCAGCCTGACCGGGAACGGCTACACCTTC
TRBJ2-7 | TRBV13 | . | . | CASSEGGYEQYF | TGTGCCAGCAGCGAAGGCGGCTACGAGCAGTACTTC
TRBJ2-3 | TRBV6-1 | . | . | CASSPGAPDTQYF | TGTGCCAGCAGTCCAGGGGCACCAGATACGCAGTATTTT
TRBJ2-3 | TRBV5-4 | TRBD1 | few | CASSSSRDRGTDTQYF | TGTGCCAGCAGCTCATCCCGGGACAGGGGTACAGATACGCAGTATTTT
TRBJ2-5 | TRBV2 | . | . | CASSPLDSGKYF | TGTGCCAGCAGTCCCCTGGACTCTGGGAAGTACTTC
TRBJ2-7 | TRBV19 | TRBD1 | . | CATAATGSYEQYF | TGTGCCACCGCCGCGACAGGGAGCTACGAGCAGTACTTC
TRBJ1-2 | TRBV7-2 | TRBD1 | . | CASSPDRGQGYGYTF | TGTGCCAGCAGCCCGGACAGGGGGCAGGGATATGGCTACACCTTC
TRBJ2-5 | TRBV21-1 | . | once | CASSIQDMRQETQYF | TGTGCCAGCAGCATCCAGGACATGCGACAAGAGACCCAGTACTTC
TRBJ1-2 | TRBV5-1 | TRBD1 | . | CASSLAGTGNGYTF | TGCGCCAGCAGCTTGGCCGGGACAGGGAATGGCTACACCTTC
TRBJ2-1 | TRBV28 | TRBD1 | . | CASSLLGQGSYNEQFF | TGTGCCAGCAGTTTATTAGGACAGGGCTCCTACAATGAGCAGTTCTTC
TRBJ1-2 | TRBV12-5 | . | . | CASGRGTGRDGYTF | TGTGCTAGTGGCCGGGGGACGGGACGAGATGGCTACACCTTC